The 4 T cell receptor beta chains listed next were all sequenced from one sample in a study of T-cell reconstitution after alpha-beta-depleted transplantation in children. Unique molecular identifiers were incorporated during preparation of the TCRbeta library. TCRdb processed the PCR reads anew with MiXCR; each CDR3 protein has one entry. Here the sample spans about 240,000 distinct CDR3 sequences, about 25% being singletons. Sequenced material: PBMCs, taken before TCRalphabeta/CD19-depleted stem cell transplant. The source is a girl aged 2-10 years with Fanconi anemia, due to receive a stem cell transplant.

This clonotype was counted only a few times. This chain links TRBV7-2 with TRBJ2-3; no definite D call. The CDR3 spans 15 residues. Germline V gene data show CDR1 as SGHTA and CDR2 as FQGNSA. The V end was cut by 1 base, the J end by 3 bases, with 11 bases between. The CDR3: CASSLVRPPTDTQYF. The CDR3 DNA reads as TGTGCCAGCAGCTTAGTCCGGCCCCCAACAGATACGCAGTATTTT.

The V and J genes are TRBV20-1 and TRBJ2-7; D is unclear. With 0 bases removed from V and 2 bases from J, the gap between germline ends came to 11 bases. The germline V gene has CDR1 DFQATT and CDR2 SNEGSKA (reference sequence). The length of the CDR3 is 14 residues. CDR3 in DNA: TGCAGTGCTAGAGATTCGAGGCATACCTACGAGCAGTACTTC. Amino acids: CSARDSRHTYEQYF.

This clonotype was seen more than once but under ten times. The chain carries TRBV11-2 and TRBJ2-7, with D unclear. Per germline, CDR1 SGHAT and CDR2 FQNNGV. Trimming stripped 1 base from V and 2 bases from J, with 6 bases between. The CDR3 runs 13 residues. CDR3 residues: CASSLGWPYEQYF. The CDR3 nucleotides read TGTGCCAGCAGCTTAGGATGGCCCTACGAGCAGTACTTC.

The chain employs TRBV5-6 and TRBJ2-5, with D possibly matching TRBD1 (5 bases). V lost 4 bases to trimming and J lost 2 bases, with 12 bases between them. The CDR3 is 14 residues long. The germline V gene encodes CDR1 SGHDT and CDR2 YYEEEE. DNA of the CDR3: TGTGCCAGCAGCCCCGGGCCAGGGCAAGAGACCCAGTACTTC. It is translated as CASSPGPGQETQYF.